This TCR beta chain came from a study of TIL therapy for anti-PD-1-resistant metastatic lung cancer. Study conclusions and caveats: TIL cultures after expansion showed higher clonality and lower diversity than baseline tumor (median about 6% vs 30%).

Sequencing used immunoSEQ v3. The protocol was immunoSEQ multiplex PCR, while the TCRdb copy is restricted to in-frame clones and leaves out a portion. Counted here are more than 8,000 clones, about 57% occurring once; the ten biggest clones make up around an eighth. Comment on this clone: Its antigen is not known.

The CDR3 covers 11 residues. V gave up 3 bases and J gave up 9 bases, with 6 bases separating them. Germline V gene data show CDR1 as WNHNN and CDR2 as SYGVQD (reference sequence). Time point denoted: pre-treatment sample, taken before nivolumab and TIL therapy. Most excised metastases sampled were pleural nodules or supraclavicular lymph nodes. Tumors were harvested before any PD-1/PD-L1 blockade. Adults with stage 4 NSCLC were enrolled in a phase I trial. The genes are TRBV10-1 and TRBJ2-1; D remains unclear. This sample comprised tumor tissue, obtained at baseline. The receptor's source is a person aged 25-79 years with non-small cell lung cancer. The CDR3 here is CASSDWGEQFF. CDR3 in DNA: TGCGCCAGCAGTGATTGGGGTGAGCAGTTCTTC.